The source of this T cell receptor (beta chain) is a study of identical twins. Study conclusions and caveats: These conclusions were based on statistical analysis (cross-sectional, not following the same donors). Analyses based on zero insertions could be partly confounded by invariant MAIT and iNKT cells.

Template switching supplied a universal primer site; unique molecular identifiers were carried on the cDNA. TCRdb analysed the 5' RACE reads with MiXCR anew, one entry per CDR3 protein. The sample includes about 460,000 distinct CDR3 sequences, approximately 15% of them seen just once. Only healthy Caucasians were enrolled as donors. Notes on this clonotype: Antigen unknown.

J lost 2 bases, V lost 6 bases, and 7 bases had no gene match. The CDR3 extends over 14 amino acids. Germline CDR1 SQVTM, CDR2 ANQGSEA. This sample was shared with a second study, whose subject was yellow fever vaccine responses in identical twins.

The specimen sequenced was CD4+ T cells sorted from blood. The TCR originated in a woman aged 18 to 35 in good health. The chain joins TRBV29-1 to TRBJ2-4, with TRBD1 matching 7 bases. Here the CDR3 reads CSVGQRRTKNIQYF. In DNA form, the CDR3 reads TGCAGCGTGGGACAGAGGCGAACCAAAAACATTCAGTACTTC.